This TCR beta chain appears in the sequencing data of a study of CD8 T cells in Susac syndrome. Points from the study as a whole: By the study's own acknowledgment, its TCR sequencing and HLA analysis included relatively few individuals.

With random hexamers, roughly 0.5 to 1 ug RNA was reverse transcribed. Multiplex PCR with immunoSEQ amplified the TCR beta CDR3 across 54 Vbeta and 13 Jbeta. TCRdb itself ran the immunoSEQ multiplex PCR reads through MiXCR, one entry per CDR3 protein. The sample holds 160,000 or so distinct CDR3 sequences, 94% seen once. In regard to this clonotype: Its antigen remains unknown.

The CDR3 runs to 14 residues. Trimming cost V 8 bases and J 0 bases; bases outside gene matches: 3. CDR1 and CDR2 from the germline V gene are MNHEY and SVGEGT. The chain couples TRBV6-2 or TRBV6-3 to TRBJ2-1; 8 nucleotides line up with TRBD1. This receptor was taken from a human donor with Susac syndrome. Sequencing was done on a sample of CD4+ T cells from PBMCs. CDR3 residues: CASGTGSSYNEQFF. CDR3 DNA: TGTGCCAGCGGGACAGGCAGCTCCTACAATGAGCAGTTCTTC.